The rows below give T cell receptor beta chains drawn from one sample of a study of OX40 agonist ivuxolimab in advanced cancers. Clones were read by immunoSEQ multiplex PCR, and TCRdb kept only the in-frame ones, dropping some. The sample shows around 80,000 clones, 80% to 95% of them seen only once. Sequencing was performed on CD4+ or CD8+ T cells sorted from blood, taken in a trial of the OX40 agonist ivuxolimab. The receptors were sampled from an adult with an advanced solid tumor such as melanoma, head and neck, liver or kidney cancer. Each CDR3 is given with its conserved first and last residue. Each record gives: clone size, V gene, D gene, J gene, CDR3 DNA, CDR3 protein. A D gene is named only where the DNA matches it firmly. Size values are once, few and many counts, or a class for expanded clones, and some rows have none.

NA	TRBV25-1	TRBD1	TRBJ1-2	TGTGCCAGCACCCGGGACAGGGTCGGTGGCTACACCTTC	CASTRDRVGGYTF
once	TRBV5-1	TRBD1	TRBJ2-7	TGCGCCAGCAGCTTAACCGGGACAGGGGTGGAGCAGTACTTC	CASSLTGTGVEQYF
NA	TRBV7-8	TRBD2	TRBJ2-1	TGTGCCAGCAGCTTAGGGGGTGCTAGCGGGCTCTACAATGAGCAGTTCTTC	CASSLGGASGLYNEQFF
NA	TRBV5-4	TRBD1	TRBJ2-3	TGTGCCAGCAGCCCAGGGGGCCGTGCTAGCACAGATACGCAGTATTTT	CASSPGGRASTDTQYF
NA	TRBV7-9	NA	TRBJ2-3	TGTGCCAGCAGCTTAGGACAGAGCACAGATACGCAGTATTTT	CASSLGQSTDTQYF
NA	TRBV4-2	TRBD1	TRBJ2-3	TGTGCCAGCAGCCAAGGTCCAGGACAGGGGGAGTCCCAACTAAGCGCAGATACGCAGTATTTT	CASSQGPGQGESQLSADTQYF
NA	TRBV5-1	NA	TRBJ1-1	TGCGCCAGCAGCTTCCAGAGAGGATGGACTGAAGCTTTCTTT	CASSFQRGWTEAFF
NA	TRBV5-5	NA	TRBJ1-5	TGTGCCAGCAGCGAGGGTAATCAGCCCCAGCATTTT	CASSEGNQPQHF
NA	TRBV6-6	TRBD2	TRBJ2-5	TGTGCCAGCCGTCAGGGAGGGGCCCAAGAGACCCAGTACTTC	CASRQGGAQETQYF
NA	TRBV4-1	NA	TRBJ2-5	TGCGCCAGCAGCCAAGCGGGAAACCAAGAGACCCAGTACTTC	CASSQAGNQETQYF
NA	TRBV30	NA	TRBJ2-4	TGTGCCTGGAGTTGGGAGTGGCAGGACATTCAGTACTTC	CAWSWEWQDIQYF
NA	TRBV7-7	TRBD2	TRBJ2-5	TGTGCTAGCAGCTTAGGGCGGGGGGAGACCCAGTACTTC	CASSLGRGETQYF
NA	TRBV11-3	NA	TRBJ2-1	TGTGCCAGCAGCTTAGGGCCCAGCGACAATGAGCAGTTCTTC	CASSLGPSDNEQFF
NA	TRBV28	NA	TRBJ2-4	TGTGCCAGCAGTTTATCCCTGACAGAGTCTCACTTC	CASSLSLTESHF
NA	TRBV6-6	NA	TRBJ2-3	TGTGCCAGCAGTTACGCGGGGGCCCGCACAGATACGCAGTATTTT	CASSYAGARTDTQYF
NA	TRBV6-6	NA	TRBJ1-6	TGTGCCAGCAGTTCCGACGGAGATTCACCCCTCCACTTT	CASSSDGDSPLHF
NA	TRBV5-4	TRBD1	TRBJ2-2	TGTGCCGCGGGGACAGGGGGGTACACCGGGGAGCTGTTTTTT	CAAGTGGYTGELFF
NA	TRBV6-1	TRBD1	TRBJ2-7	TGTGCCAGCAGTGAAGCGCCAGGGGGCCTCTACGAGCAGTACTTC	CASSEAPGGLYEQYF
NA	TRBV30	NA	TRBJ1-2	TGTGCCTGGAGTAACAGCGCGGGTGGCTACACCTTC	CAWSNSAGGYTF
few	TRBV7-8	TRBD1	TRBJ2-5	TGTGCCAGCAGCAGGGGACAGGGAAGGGGAGAGACCCAGTACTTC	CASSRGQGRGETQYF
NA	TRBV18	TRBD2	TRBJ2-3	TGTGCCAGCTCACCTACTAGCGGGGGCACAGATACGCAGTATTTT	CASSPTSGGTDTQYF
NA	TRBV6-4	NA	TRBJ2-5	TGTGCCACGCGAACGGGGAGGGAGACCCAGTACTTC	CATRTGRETQYF
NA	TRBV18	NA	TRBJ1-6	TGTGCCAGCTCACTCTCCAGATCCTACCCCCTCCACTTT	CASSLSRSYPLHF
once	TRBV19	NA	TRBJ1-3	TGTGCCAGTAGTATCAGAGGGAACACCATATATTTT	CASSIRGNTIYF
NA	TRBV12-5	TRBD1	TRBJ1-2	TGTGCTAGTGGTTTGGCCCCGGACAGGGCAGAGGGCTACACCTTC	CASGLAPDRAEGYTF
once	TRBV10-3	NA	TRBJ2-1	TGTGCCATCAGTGAGACGGACGGCCCCAATGAGCAGTTCTTC	CAISETDGPNEQFF
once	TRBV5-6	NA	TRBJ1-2	TGTGCCAGCAGCTTGGGGCAGGGGATCTATGGCTACACCTTC	CASSLGQGIYGYTF
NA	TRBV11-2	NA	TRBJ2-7	TGTGCCAGCAGCTTCCCCAGCGCTCCCTACGAGCAGTACTTC	CASSFPSAPYEQYF
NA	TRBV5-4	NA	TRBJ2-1	TGTGCCAGCAGCGGGATAGGGGGGAGCTCCTACAATGAGCAGTTCTTC	CASSGIGGSSYNEQFF
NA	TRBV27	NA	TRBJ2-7	TGTGCCAGCAGTTTGGGGGTCAACGACAGGCAGTACTTC	CASSLGVNDRQYF
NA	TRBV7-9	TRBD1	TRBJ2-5	TGTGCCAGCAGCTTACTGTCATTGGGACAGGGTACGGGGGAGACCCAGTACTTC	CASSLLSLGQGTGETQYF
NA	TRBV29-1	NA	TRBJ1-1	TGCAGCGTTGTAGATCCTGAAGCTTTCTTT	CSVVDPEAFF
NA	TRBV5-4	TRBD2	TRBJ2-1	TGTGCCAGCAGCCTCGCGGGACTACCGTCCTACAATGAGCAGTTCTTC	CASSLAGLPSYNEQFF
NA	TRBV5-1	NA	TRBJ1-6	TGCGCCAGCGGAACATCAGGGGATTCACCCCTCCACTTT	CASGTSGDSPLHF
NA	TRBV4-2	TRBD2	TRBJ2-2	TGTGCCAGCAGCCAAGACGCCACGGGACTAGGAGACACCGGGGAGCTGTTTTTT	CASSQDATGLGDTGELFF
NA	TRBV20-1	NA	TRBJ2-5	TGCAGTGCTCGGGTCCAAGAGACCCAGTACTTC	CSARVQETQYF
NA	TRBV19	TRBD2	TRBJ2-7	TGTGCCAGTAGTACTAGCGGGAGAGGCGAGCAGTACTTC	CASSTSGRGEQYF
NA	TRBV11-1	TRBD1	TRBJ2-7	TGTGCCAGCAGCTTTCTTGCACAGGGGACGGAGCAGTACTTC	CASSFLAQGTEQYF
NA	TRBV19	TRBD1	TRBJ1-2	TGTGCCAGTACCCGAGCCGGGACAGGGGTTTTTGGCTACACCTTC	CASTRAGTGVFGYTF
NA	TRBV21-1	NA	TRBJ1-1	TGTGCCAGCAGCATTACAGGGACCGATGAAGCTTTCTTT	CASSITGTDEAFF
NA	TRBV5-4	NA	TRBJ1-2	TGTGCCAGCAGCTTGGAGCTGGGTGTGGGCTACACCTTC	CASSLELGVGYTF
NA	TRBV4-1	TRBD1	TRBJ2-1	TGCGCCAGCAGCCCCTCGGGGACAGGGGCTGCAGGGGAGCAGTTCTTC	CASSPSGTGAAGEQFF
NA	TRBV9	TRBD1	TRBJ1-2	TGTGCCAGCAACAGAGGCGGGACAGGGCGAGAGGGTAACTATGGCTACACCTTC	CASNRGGTGREGNYGYTF
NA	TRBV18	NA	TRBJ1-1	TGTGCCAGCTCACCATCCAGGGGAAGAGGGGGCACTGAAGCTTTCTTT	CASSPSRGRGGTEAFF
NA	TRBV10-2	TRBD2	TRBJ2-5	TGCGCCAGCAGTGAGCCTAGCGGGGGAGAGACCCAGTACTTC	CASSEPSGGETQYF
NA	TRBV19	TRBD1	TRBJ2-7	TGTGCCAGTAGGACCGGGACAGGGCACATCTACGAGCAGTACTTC	CASRTGTGHIYEQYF
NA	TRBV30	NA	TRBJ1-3	TGTGCCTGGAGTGTGGCCGCGTTTGGAAACACCATATATTTT	CAWSVAAFGNTIYF
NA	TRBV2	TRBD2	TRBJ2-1	TGTGCCAGCAATCTCCGGACTAGCGAATACAATGAGCAGTTCTTC	CASNLRTSEYNEQFF
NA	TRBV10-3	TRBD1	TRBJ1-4	TGTGCCATCAGTGAACGACAGGGTAGGGGGGCAAATGAAAAACTGTTTTTT	CAISERQGRGANEKLFF
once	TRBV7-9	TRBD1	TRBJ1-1	TGTGCCAGCAGCTTGACGACAGGGAGCCCTGAAGCTTTCTTT	CASSLTTGSPEAFF
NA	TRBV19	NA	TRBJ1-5	TGTGCCAGTAGTATAGCGAGGGATCAGCCCCAGCATTTT	CASSIARDQPQHF
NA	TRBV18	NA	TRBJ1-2	TGTGCCAGCTCACCGGGAGGGCTGAATGGCTACACCTTC	CASSPGGLNGYTF
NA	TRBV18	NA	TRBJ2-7	TGTGCCAGCACCCCCCTACGGGAGTACGAGCAGTACTTC	CASTPLREYEQYF
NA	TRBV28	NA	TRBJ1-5	TGTGCCACCATACCCCACAGGGAAGATCAGCCCCAGCATTTT	CATIPHREDQPQHF
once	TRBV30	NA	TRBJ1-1	TGTGCCTGGAGTGTACAGCTGAACACTGAAGCTTTCTTT	CAWSVQLNTEAFF
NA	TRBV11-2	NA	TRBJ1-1	TGTGCCAGCAGCCCGGGACCTTCTGGGGGAGCTTTCTTT	CASSPGPSGGAFF
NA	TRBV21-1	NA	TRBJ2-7	TGTGCCAGCAGCAGGGGCGTGGAGGAATACGAGCAGTACTTC	CASSRGVEEYEQYF
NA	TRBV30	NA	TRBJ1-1	TGTGCCTGGAGGCGTACGTCAGGGGTCACTGAAGCTTTCTTT	CAWRRTSGVTEAFF
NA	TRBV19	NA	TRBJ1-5	TGTGCCAGTAGTATTCCCGGACAGACTTATCAGCCCCAGCATTTT	CASSIPGQTYQPQHF
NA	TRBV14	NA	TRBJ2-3	TGTGCCAGCAGCCAAGTCAGGGCAGATACGCAGTATTTT	CASSQVRADTQYF